The T cell receptor (beta chain) described here comes from a study of blood T cell repertoires in COVID-19. Study in general: T cells, B-cell-depleted T cells, or PBMCs supplied cDNA or gDNA.

CDR3 length: 18 residues. The V gene end was trimmed by 2 bases and the J gene end by 1 base; junction bases not matched to a gene: 10. Looked up from germline, CDR1 is SNHLY and CDR2 is FYNNEI. Data came from immunoSEQ multiplex PCR; TCRdb stores just in-frame clones and leaves some out. The profile shows about 410,000 clones, about 91% of them singletons. Patients at the Seattle site were enrolled during active infection and followed longitudinally. This clone appeared once. The origin of this receptor is a woman aged 40 to 50 with COVID-19, enrolled during active disease. The chain uses TRBV2 and TRBJ2-1; 8 bases align to TRBD2. The sample was peripheral blood. DNA of the CDR3: TGTGCCAGCAGTGAACTTGTCCCGGCGGGGGGATCCTACAATGAGCAGTTCTTC. It yields the protein CASSELVPAGGSYNEQFF.